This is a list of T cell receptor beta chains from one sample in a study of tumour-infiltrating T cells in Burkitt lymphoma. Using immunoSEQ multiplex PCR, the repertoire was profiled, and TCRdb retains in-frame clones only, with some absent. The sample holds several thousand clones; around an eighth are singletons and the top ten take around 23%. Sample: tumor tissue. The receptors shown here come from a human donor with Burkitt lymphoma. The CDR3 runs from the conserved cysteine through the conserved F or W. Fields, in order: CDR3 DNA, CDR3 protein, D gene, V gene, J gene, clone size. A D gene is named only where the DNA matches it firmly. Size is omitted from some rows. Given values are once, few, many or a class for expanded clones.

CDR3nt: TGTGCCAGCAGCTTAGGCCAGCCTTACACAGATACGCAGTATTTT
CDR3aa: CASSLGQPYTDTQYF
d_gene: -
v_gene: TRBV7-9
j_gene: TRBJ2-3
abundance: few

CDR3nt: TGTGCCAGCGGGGGGGCGGGAGCCCAAAACATTCAGTACTTC
CDR3aa: CASGGAGAQNIQYF
d_gene: -
v_gene: TRBV6-1
j_gene: TRBJ2-4
abundance: medium-sized

CDR3nt: TGCGCCAGCAGCTTGAGTGGGGACGGGGGCGAGCAGTACTTC
CDR3aa: CASSLSGDGGEQYF
d_gene: -
v_gene: TRBV5-1
j_gene: TRBJ2-7
abundance: -

CDR3nt: TGTGCCAGTAAGAAGGGTACCACAGATACGCAGTATTTT
CDR3aa: CASKKGTTDTQYF
d_gene: -
v_gene: TRBV19
j_gene: TRBJ2-3
abundance: -

CDR3nt: TGTGCCAGCAGCTTGCTGACAGGGAGCTACGAGCAGTACTTC
CDR3aa: CASSLLTGSYEQYF
d_gene: TRBD1
v_gene: TRBV7-2
j_gene: TRBJ2-7
abundance: few

CDR3nt: TGTGCCAGCAGCTTATCGGGACAGACCGAGCAGTACTTC
CDR3aa: CASSLSGQTEQYF
d_gene: TRBD1
v_gene: TRBV7-6
j_gene: TRBJ2-7
abundance: -

CDR3nt: TGTGCCAGCAGTCACCCGGACAGGGCCACTGAAGCTTTCTTT
CDR3aa: CASSHPDRATEAFF
d_gene: TRBD1
v_gene: TRBV6-5
j_gene: TRBJ1-1
abundance: few

CDR3nt: TGTGCCAGTAGCAGCGGGGCTCTATACAATGAGCAGTTCTTC
CDR3aa: CASSSGALYNEQFF
d_gene: TRBD2
v_gene: TRBV19
j_gene: TRBJ2-1
abundance: few

CDR3nt: TGCAGCGTCTCATGGGGACAGGGGAAGCTGTTTTTT
CDR3aa: CSVSWGQGKLFF
d_gene: TRBD1
v_gene: TRBV29-1
j_gene: TRBJ2-2
abundance: -

CDR3nt: TGTGCCAGCAGTTACGGGAACACTGAAGCTTTCTTT
CDR3aa: CASSYGNTEAFF
d_gene: -
v_gene: TRBV28
j_gene: TRBJ1-1
abundance: few

CDR3nt: TGTGCCAGCAGCTTGGTCGACAGGGGAGGCGAAAAACTGTTTTTT
CDR3aa: CASSLVDRGGEKLFF
d_gene: TRBD1
v_gene: TRBV5-6
j_gene: TRBJ1-4
abundance: few

CDR3nt: TGTGCCAGCAGCTCCATAGGGCAGGCTCAAGAGACCCAGTACTTC
CDR3aa: CASSSIGQAQETQYF
d_gene: -
v_gene: TRBV11-2
j_gene: TRBJ2-5
abundance: -

CDR3nt: TGTGCCAGCAGCTTAGGCGACTACGGCGGGGGACTCACAGATACGCAGTATTTT
CDR3aa: CASSLGDYGGGLTDTQYF
d_gene: TRBD2
v_gene: TRBV7-2
j_gene: TRBJ2-3
abundance: -

CDR3nt: -
CDR3aa: CASILDRGISLTGELFF
d_gene: -
v_gene: TRBV2
j_gene: TRBJ2-2
abundance: -

CDR3nt: TGTGCCAGCAGCTTAGAGGGTAGCGGGAGACGGGGCACAGATACGCAGTATTTT
CDR3aa: CASSLEGSGRRGTDTQYF
d_gene: TRBD2
v_gene: TRBV7-2
j_gene: TRBJ2-3
abundance: few

CDR3nt: TGTGCCAGCAGTTTATCCGGGGGCAGGGGCAGACAGCCCCAGCATTTT
CDR3aa: CASSLSGGRGRQPQHF
d_gene: -
v_gene: TRBV28
j_gene: TRBJ1-5
abundance: -

CDR3nt: TGTGCCAGCAGCTGGGGGAAGGGGATAGCCTACGAGCAGTACTTC
CDR3aa: CASSWGKGIAYEQYF
d_gene: -
v_gene: TRBV7-2
j_gene: TRBJ2-7
abundance: few

CDR3nt: TGTGCCAGCAGCTTATTCTCTATAGGTATTTTTCTAACTAACTATGGCTACACCTTC
CDR3aa: CASSLFSIGIFLTNYGYTF
d_gene: -
v_gene: TRBV7-9
j_gene: TRBJ1-2
abundance: -

CDR3nt: TGTGCCATCAGGGACAGGTCGAACACTGAAGCTTTCTTT
CDR3aa: CAIRDRSNTEAFF
d_gene: TRBD1
v_gene: TRBV10-3
j_gene: TRBJ1-1
abundance: -

CDR3nt: TGTGCCAGCAGTTTATGGACCGCGAGGGGCTACACCTTC
CDR3aa: CASSLWTARGYTF
d_gene: -
v_gene: TRBV28
j_gene: TRBJ1-2
abundance: medium-sized

CDR3nt: TGTGCCAGCACCCCCGAGGCCAACTATGGCTACACCTTC
CDR3aa: CASTPEANYGYTF
d_gene: -
v_gene: TRBV9
j_gene: TRBJ1-2
abundance: -

CDR3nt: TGTGCCAGCAGCTTACGGGGTGAGCGGGAGGGGCAGTTCTTC
CDR3aa: CASSLRGEREGQFF
d_gene: TRBD2
v_gene: TRBV7-9
j_gene: TRBJ2-1
abundance: -

CDR3nt: TGCAGTGCTAGAGATGGACGCGAGCAGTACTTC
CDR3aa: CSARDGREQYF
d_gene: -
v_gene: TRBV20-1
j_gene: TRBJ2-7
abundance: -

CDR3nt: TGTGCCACCAGCAGAGTCCGGACGGGGAGACAAGAGACCCAGTACTTC
CDR3aa: CATSRVRTGRQETQYF
d_gene: -
v_gene: TRBV15
j_gene: TRBJ2-5
abundance: -

CDR3nt: TGTGCCTGGGACAGGGGAAGCAATCAGCCCCAGCATTTT
CDR3aa: CAWDRGSNQPQHF
d_gene: TRBD1
v_gene: TRBV30
j_gene: TRBJ1-5
abundance: -

CDR3nt: TGTGCCAGCAGCCTCGGCGGGAACTATGGCTACACCTTC
CDR3aa: CASSLGGNYGYTF
d_gene: -
v_gene: TRBV7-6
j_gene: TRBJ1-2
abundance: -